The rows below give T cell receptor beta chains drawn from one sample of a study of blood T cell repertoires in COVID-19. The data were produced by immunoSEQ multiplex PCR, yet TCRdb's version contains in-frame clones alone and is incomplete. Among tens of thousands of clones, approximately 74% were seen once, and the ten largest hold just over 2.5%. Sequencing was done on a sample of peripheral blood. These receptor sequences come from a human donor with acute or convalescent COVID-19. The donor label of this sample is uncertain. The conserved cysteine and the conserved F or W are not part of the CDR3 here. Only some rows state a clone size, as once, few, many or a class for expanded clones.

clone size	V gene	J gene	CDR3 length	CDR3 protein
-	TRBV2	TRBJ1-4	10	ASTGTREKLF
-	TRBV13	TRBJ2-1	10	ASSRRDNEQF
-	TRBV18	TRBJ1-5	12	ASSPSRQGLPQH
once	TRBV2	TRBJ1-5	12	ASSPVVADQPQH
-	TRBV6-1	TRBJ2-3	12	ASSLIAGEGTQY
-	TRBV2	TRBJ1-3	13	ASSPQSVAGNTIY
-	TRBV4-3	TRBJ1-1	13	ASSQEIQGNSEAF
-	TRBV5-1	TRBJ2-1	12	ASSSSTGQGEQF
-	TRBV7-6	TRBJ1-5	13	ASSLAQGSNQPQH
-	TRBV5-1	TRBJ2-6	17	ASSLDPGGTYSGANVLT
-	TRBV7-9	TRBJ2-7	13	ASSLVGTFTYEQY
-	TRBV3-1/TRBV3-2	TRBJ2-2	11	ASSQGGTGELF
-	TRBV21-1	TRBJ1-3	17	ASSKGEPQSADSGNTIY
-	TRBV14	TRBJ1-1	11	ASSLFQNTEAF
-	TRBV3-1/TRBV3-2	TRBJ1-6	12	ASSQGHARSPLH
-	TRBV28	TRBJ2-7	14	ASSLQGGGKSYEQY
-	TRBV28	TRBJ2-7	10	ASSLLGQGTY
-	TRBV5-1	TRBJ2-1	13	ASSPLVSQGNEQF
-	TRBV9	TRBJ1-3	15	ASSVGGTGELGNTIY
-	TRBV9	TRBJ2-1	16	ASSVEPRGGSSYNEQF
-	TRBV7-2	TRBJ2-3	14	ASSLERGNRADTQY
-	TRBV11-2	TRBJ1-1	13	ASRWQEGVNTEAF